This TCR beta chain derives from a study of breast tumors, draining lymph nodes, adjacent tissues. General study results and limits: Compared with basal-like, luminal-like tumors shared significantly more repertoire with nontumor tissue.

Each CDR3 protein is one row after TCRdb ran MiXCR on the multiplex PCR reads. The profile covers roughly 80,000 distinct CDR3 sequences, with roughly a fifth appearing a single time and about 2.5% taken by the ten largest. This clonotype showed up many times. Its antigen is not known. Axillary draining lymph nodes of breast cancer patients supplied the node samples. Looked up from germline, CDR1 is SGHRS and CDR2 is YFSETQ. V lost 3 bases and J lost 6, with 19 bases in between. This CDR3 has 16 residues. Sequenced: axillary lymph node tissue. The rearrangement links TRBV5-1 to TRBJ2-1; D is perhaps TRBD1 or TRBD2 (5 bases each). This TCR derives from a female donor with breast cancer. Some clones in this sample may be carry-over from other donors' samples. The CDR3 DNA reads TGCGCCAGCAGCTCGAAGGGGACGGTAAGAGGCAATGAGCAGTTCTTC. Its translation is CASSSKGTVRGNEQFF.